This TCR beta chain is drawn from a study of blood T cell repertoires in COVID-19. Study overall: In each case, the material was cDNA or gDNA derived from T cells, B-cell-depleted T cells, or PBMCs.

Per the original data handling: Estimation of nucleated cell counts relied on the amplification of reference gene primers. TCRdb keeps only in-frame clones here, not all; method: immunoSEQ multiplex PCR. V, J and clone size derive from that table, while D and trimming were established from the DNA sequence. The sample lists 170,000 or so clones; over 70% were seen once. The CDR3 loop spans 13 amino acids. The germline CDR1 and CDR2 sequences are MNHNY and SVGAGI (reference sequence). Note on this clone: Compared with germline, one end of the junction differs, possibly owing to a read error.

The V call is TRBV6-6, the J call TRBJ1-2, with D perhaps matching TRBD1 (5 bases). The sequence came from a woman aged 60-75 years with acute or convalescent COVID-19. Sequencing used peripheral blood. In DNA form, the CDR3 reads TGTGCCAGCAACCCGTCTAGGGGAGAGCGGGGGGCCTTC. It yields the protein CASNPSRGERGAF.